Following are 16 T cell receptor beta chains from one sample sequenced in a study of T cell responses to AZD1222 COVID-19 vaccine. The repertoire was sequenced with immunoSEQ multiplex PCR; TCRdb's copy has only in-frame clones and lacks some. The sample lists about 100,000 clones; more than 90% were seen once. Specimen: peripheral blood, collected on day 0 of AZD1222 vaccination. The receptors derive from an adult in good health.

J is TRBJ2-5 and V is TRBV11-3; maybe TRBD2 (6 bases). Germline CDR1 and CDR2: SGHNT and YENEEA. The CDR3 loop spans 13 amino acids. The V and J ends lost 0 bases and 5 bases respectively, with 7 bases between them. As DNA, the CDR3 is TGTGCCAGCAGCTTAGATCGGGAGGAGACCCAGTACTTC. It encodes CASSLDREETQYF.

The V call is TRBV2, the J call TRBJ1-2; tentative D call: TRBD1 (6 bases). Trimming removed 6 bases from V and 4 bases from J, with 9 bases in between. The germline V gene encodes CDR1 SNHLY and CDR2 FYNNEI. The CDR3 is 12 amino acids. CDR3 protein: CASRGAGYGYTF. The CDR3 bases are TGTGCCAGCAGGGGGGCGGGCTATGGCTACACCTTC.

The J gene is TRBJ2-2, the V gene TRBV24-1, with D possibly being TRBD1 or TRBD2 (5 bases each). V gave up 3 bases and J gave up 0 bases, with 7 bases separating them. The CDR3 length is 15 residues. The germline gives CDR1 KGHDR, CDR2 SFDVKD. The CDR3 nucleotides read TGTGCCACCAGTGATAGGGGAGCGAACACCGGGGAGCTGTTTTTT. This encodes CATSDRGANTGELFF.

The genes are TRBV19 and TRBJ2-5, with 9 bases fitting TRBD2. Germline loops: CDR1 LNHDA, CDR2 SQIVND (reference sequence). Trimming at V came to 5 bases and at J to 4 bases, leaving 8 bases not matched to a gene. CDR3 length: 15 residues. Here the CDR3 reads CASSLREGGAETQYF. CDR3 in DNA: TGTGCCAGTAGTCTGCGGGAGGGAGGTGCAGAGACCCAGTACTTC.

The V and J genes are TRBV12-3 or TRBV12-4 and TRBJ2-1; D is unclear. This CDR3 has 13 amino acids. V lost 11 bases and J 0 bases, leaving 11 bases between the germline ends. CDR3 DNA sequence: TGTGCCGTAGAGCGATCCTCCTACAATGAGCAGTTCTTC. It yields the protein CAVERSSYNEQFF.

A few counts support this clone. The chain links TRBV7-2 to TRBJ2-7; D gene unclear. The CDR3 is 13 residues long. Germline-derived CDR1 and CDR2 are SGHTA and FQGNSA. V lost 3 bases to trimming and J lost 6 bases, with 12 bases between them. The CDR3 sequence is CASSFQAGREQYF. The CDR3 DNA sequence: TGTGCCAGCAGCTTCCAGGCAGGCCGCGAGCAGTACTTC. The full variable domain, in which reference TRBV7-2 and TRBJ2-7 provide the parts outside the CDR3, is GAGVSQSPSNKVTEKGKDVELRCDPISGHTALYWYRQSLGQGLEFLIYFQGNSAPDKSGLPSDRFSAERTGGSVSTLTIQRTQQEDSAVYLCASSFQAGREQYFGPGTRLTVT.

The V and J genes are TRBV10-3 and TRBJ1-1, with D tentatively TRBD1 (5 bases). The CDR3 runs 12 residues. The V gene's germline CDR1 is ENHRY and CDR2 SYGVKD. Trimming pared 5 bases from V and 8 bases from J, leaving 12 bases between. CDR3 sequence (DNA): TGTGCCATCAGTTCAGGGTCCCCCGAAGCTTTCTTT. Translation gives CAISSGSPEAFF.

The chain carries TRBV18 and TRBJ1-1, with a possible D match to TRBD1 (6 bases). The V and J ends lost 2 bases and 5 bases respectively, with 9 bases between them. Germline loops: CDR1 KGHSH, CDR2 LQKENI. The CDR3 contains 13 residues. The CDR3 region is CASSPSGVTEAFF. CDR3 in DNA: TGTGCCAGCTCACCATCAGGGGTTACTGAAGCTTTCTTT. The full variable domain, its missing parts supplied by reference TRBV18 and TRBJ1-1, is NAGVMQNPRHLVRRRGQEARLRCSPMKGHSHVYWYRQLPEEGLKFMVYLQKENIIDESGMPKERFSAEFPKEGPSILRIQQVVRGDSAAYFCASSPSGVTEAFFGQGTRLTVV.

The rearrangement uses TRBV5-1 and TRBJ2-2, with D tentatively TRBD1 (6 bases). This CDR3 is 17 amino acids long. V dropped 0 bases and J dropped 4 bases, with 16 bases sitting between them. CDR1 is SGHRS and CDR2 is YFSETQ in the germline V gene. The DNA for the CDR3 is TGCGCCAGCAGCTTGGCTCCTGGGGGCTCGGGCACCGGGGAGCTGTTTTTT. Translated: CASSLAPGGSGTGELFF.

The DNA for the CDR3 is TGTGCCAGCACCTTAGTCCCCAGCAGGGAGACCCAGTACTTC. Its protein product is CASTLVPSRETQYF. V and J are TRBV6-5 and TRBJ2-5; D remains ambiguous. With 7 bases removed from V and 5 bases from J, the gap between germline ends came to 17 bases. CDR1 and CDR2 from the germline V gene are MNHEY and SVGAGI. This CDR3 comprises 14 residues.

This clone has just one count. The chain joins TRBV3-1 (or the pseudogene TRBV3-2) to TRBJ2-1; 9 bases fit TRBD1. The CDR3 length is 16 residues. V lost 0 bases, J lost 8 bases, and 8 bases stayed unmatched. Germline CDR1 LGHDT, CDR2 YNNKEL (reference sequence). The CDR3 sequence is CASSQDQDRGRHEQFF. DNA of the CDR3: TGTGCCAGCAGCCAAGATCAGGACAGGGGCCGTCATGAGCAGTTCTTC.

The chain links TRBV6-6 to TRBJ1-4, with D possibly being TRBD1 (5 bases). Germline V gene data show CDR1 as MNHNY and CDR2 as SVGAGI (reference sequence). This CDR3 comprises 15 residues. The ends were cut back, 8 bases at V and 0 bases at J, with 13 bases in the middle. CDR3 sequence reads: CASRKGLPTNEKLFF. The CDR3 DNA is TGTGCCAGCCGGAAGGGGCTGCCAACTAATGAAAAACTGTTTTTT.

The chain carries TRBV18 and TRBJ2-5; TRBD1 matches at 7 bases. Per the germline V gene, CDR1 is KGHSH and CDR2 is LQKENI. V shed 0 bases and J 6 bases; nucleotides not matched to a gene: 19. The CDR3 contains 19 residues. CDR3 protein: CASSPPLERETGDTKTQYF. In DNA form, the CDR3 reads TGTGCCAGCTCACCACCCCTAGAGAGGGAAACAGGGGATACAAAGACCCAGTACTTC.

The rearrangement joins TRBV28 to TRBJ1-1; TRBD1 might be the D (5 bases). In germline, CDR1 is MDHEN, CDR2 SYDVKM. CDR3 size: 16 residues. V was pared by 5 bases and J by 1 base, with 17 bases between. The CDR3 region is CASSPTPDGTNTEAFF. The CDR3, as DNA: TGTGCCAGCAGTCCTACCCCGGACGGGACGAACACTGAAGCTTTCTTT.

The chain employs TRBV5-1 and TRBJ2-7; no firm D call. Germline V CDR1 and CDR2: SGHRS, YFSETQ. Between the trimmed V and J ends, which lost 6 bases and 2 bases, there was a span of 15 bases. The CDR3 length is 14 residues. The CDR3 here is CASTPWQNAYEQYF. The CDR3 nucleotides read TGCGCCAGCACCCCGTGGCAAAACGCCTACGAGCAGTACTTC.

The CDR3 sequence: CASSQGVNYGYTF. The CDR3 DNA follows: TGTGCCAGCAGCCAAGGAGTAAACTATGGCTACACCTTC. The V call is TRBV14, the J call TRBJ1-2; unclear D gene. Germline CDR1 reads SGHDN; CDR2 reads FVKESK. The length of the CDR3 is 13 residues. V lost 1 base and J 2 bases, leaving 5 bases between the germline ends.